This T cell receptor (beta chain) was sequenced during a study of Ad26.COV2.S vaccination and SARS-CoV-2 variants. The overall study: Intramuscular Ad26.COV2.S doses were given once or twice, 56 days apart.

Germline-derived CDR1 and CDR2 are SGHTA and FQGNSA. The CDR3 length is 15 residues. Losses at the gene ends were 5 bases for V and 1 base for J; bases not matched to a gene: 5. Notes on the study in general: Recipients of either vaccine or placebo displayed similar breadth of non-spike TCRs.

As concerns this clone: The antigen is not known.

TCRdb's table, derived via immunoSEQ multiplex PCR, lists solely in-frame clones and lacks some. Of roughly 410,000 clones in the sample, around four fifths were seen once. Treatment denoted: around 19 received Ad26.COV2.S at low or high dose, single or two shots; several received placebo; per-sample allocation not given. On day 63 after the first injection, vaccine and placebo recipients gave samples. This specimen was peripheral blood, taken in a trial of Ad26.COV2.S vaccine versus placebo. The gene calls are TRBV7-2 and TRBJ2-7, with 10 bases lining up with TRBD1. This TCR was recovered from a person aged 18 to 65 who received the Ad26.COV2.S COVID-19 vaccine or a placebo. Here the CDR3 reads CASSLRQGASYEQYF. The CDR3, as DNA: TGTGCCAGCAGCCTCCGACAGGGGGCGTCCTACGAGCAGTACTTC.